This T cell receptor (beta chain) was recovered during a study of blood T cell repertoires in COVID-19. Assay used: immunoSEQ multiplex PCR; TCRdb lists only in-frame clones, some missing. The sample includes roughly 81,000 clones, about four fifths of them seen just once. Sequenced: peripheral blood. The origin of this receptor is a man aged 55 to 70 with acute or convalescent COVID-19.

For the CDR3, the DNA is TGTGCCAGCTCACCGACAGGGGACGCGAAGGGCTACACCTTC. This gives the protein CASSPTGDAKGYTF. This chain uses TRBV18 with TRBJ1-2, with 8 bases aligning to TRBD1. CDR3 length: 14 amino acids. The junction had 8 bases not matched to a gene; V was cut back by 3 bases and J by 8 bases. The germline V gene encodes CDR1 KGHSH and CDR2 LQKENI.